The sequence of this T cell receptor beta chain was determined in a study of blood T cell repertoires in COVID-19. The CDR3 runs 14 residues. In germline, CDR1 is MNHNY, CDR2 SVGAGI (reference sequence). V was shortened by 0 bases and J by 3 bases, with 5 bases between the two germline ends. Source study methods: Estimation of nucleated cell counts was performed using reference gene primer amplification. TCRdb keeps only in-frame clones here, not all; method: immunoSEQ multiplex PCR. The V and J calls and the clone size are those of that table, but D and trimming were determined from the DNA. The sample has approximately 300,000 clones, 65% to 90% seen once.

The chain couples TRBV6-6 to TRBJ2-2, with D hard to call. Material for sequencing was PBMCs or T cells enriched from blood (not recorded which). The TCR originated in a woman between 18 and 29 years old who had recovered from COVID-19. The CDR3 loop is CASSYSEYTGELFF. The DNA for the CDR3 is TGTGCCAGCAGTTACTCGGAGTACACCGGGGAGCTGTTTTTT.